This TCR beta chain was captured in a study of identical twins (dated by TCRdb to 2016 to 2018). Describing the broader study: To test whether fetal clonotypes persist, the study used deep sequencing on TCR alpha and beta repertoires from monozygotic twins, unrelated adults of various ages, and cord blood. To rule out contamination, replicate twin experiments were performed at different times with different library preparation protocols. Overall study outcomes, separate from this receptor: Abundant cord blood beta clonotypes carried fewer insertions; young adult naive repertoires showed a weaker similar trend, while memory repertoires showed none. Because the same donors could not be followed over many years, conclusions were based on cross-sectional statistical analysis. Zero-insertion analyses could be partly confounded by invariant T cells such as MAIT and iNKT, though diverse VJ usage argued against such confounding for most clonotypes. Compared with coincidental sharing between unrelated individuals, out-of-frame TCR alpha sequences shared between twins had an excess of sequences with low generation probability. A weaker excess of twin sharing was found in beta out-of-frame sequences because the signal-to-noise ratio was lowered by fewer shared sequences. In monozygotic twins, out-of-frame TCR alpha sharing was systematically underestimated by recombination models, although the models agreed with sharing between unrelated individuals.

This clonotype has a count of ten or more. Its antigen target is currently unknown. Per-nucleotide qualities are absent, and no much larger clonotype sits a single base away. The library was prepared using 5' RACE. Reads for this sample came from an Illumina HiSeq 2000. Template switching introduced a universal primer binding site; the final cDNA contained a unique molecular identifier, enabling accurate counting of TCR cDNA molecules. Specific primers in the conserved constant-segment region were used to synthesize first-strand cDNA for TCR alpha and beta chains. To control for contamination, every cDNA library was double barcoded, receiving both a SMART-Mk sample barcode and Illumina barcodes. Two successive PCR steps introduced TruSeq adapter sequences along with Illumina sample barcodes. Sequencing of the TCR alpha and beta cDNA libraries was done on the Illumina HiSeq platform using custom primers. Regarding the original processing steps: Unique molecular identifiers were extracted from raw reads with MiGEC, and CDR3 positions were determined with MiXCR. Recombination models were inferred per individual with the repgenHMM and IGoR tools using an EM algorithm. Shared clonotype analysis was performed with the tcR package in R, normalizing sharing by the product of cloneset sizes. To study raw recombination without the effects of thymic and clonal selection, out-of-frame nonproductive sequences were analyzed. TCRdb cleaned the public reads at Q25 with fastp, built clones with MiXCR and kept in-frame beta chains. CDR3 protein duplicates are merged, each entry listing the most common genes and DNA. The V and J calls and clone size are TCRdb's, not the authors'. This sample has roughly 1.6 million distinct CDR3 sequences in its table, and about 30% of those were observed once. The biggest ten clones account for over 0.25% of the sample.

Every donor was a healthy Caucasian. Compared with germline, V lacks 2 bases and J lacks 7 bases; bases without a gene match: 1. The CDR3 goes from the cysteine to the phenylalanine over 14 residues. Only CDR3 DNA is held: 42 bases, read in frame from base 1. The germline V gene (reference sequence) provides CDR1 DFQATT and CDR2 SNEGSKA. The sequence was obtained from a newborn girl in good health. The chain couples TRBV20-1 to TRBJ2-1, with TRBD2 matching 14 junction bases. Sequencing was carried out using cord blood. The CDR3 region has the sequence CSARRTSGRNEQFF. The DNA is TGCAGTGCTAGAAGGACTAGCGGGAGGAATGAGCAGTTCTTC.